This TCR beta chain was documented in a study of cytomegalovirus exposure and HLA in healthy donors. The wider study: Approximately 77 million unique TCRs from HLA-typed donors were held in an early release of data.

As for the donors, each was a healthy bone marrow donor. This clone was seen only a few times. Its antigen is undetermined. The V gene lost 0 bases and the J gene lost 13 bases, with 18 bases spanning the gap. This CDR3 contains 14 residues. Germline V gives CDR1 GTSNPN, CDR2 SVGIG (reference sequence). Both 60 Vbeta primers and 13 Jbeta primers went into the PCR. Profiled with immunoSEQ multiplex PCR; TCRdb holds only in-frame clones, not every one. Seen here are 90,000 or so clones, around 73% observed once, and the top ten hold under 4%. Study-wide findings and caveats: In a later analysis, TCR beta V- and J-gene trimming showed a link to a missense DCLRE1C variant.

Material for sequencing was PBMCs. This chain joins TRBV30 and TRBJ1-4; tentatively, D is TRBD1 (6 bases). The source is a middle-aged woman in good health and CMV-seronegative. CDR3 DNA: TGTGCCTGGAGTGTTGGATCAGGGGAAAATGGACTGTTTTTT. This sequence encodes CAWSVGSGENGLFF.